This T cell receptor beta chain was captured in a study of blood T cell repertoires in COVID-19 (dated by TCRdb to the early 2020s). In terms of the full investigation: Samples covering the acute and convalescent phases of COVID-19 were provided by collaborators in the United States, Italy and Spain. The dataset comprised deeply sampled blood TCRbeta repertoires from subjects exposed to, actively infected with, or recovered from COVID-19. The prospective study material was composed of cDNA or gDNA derived from T cells, B-cell-depleted T cells, or PBMCs. HLA class I and class II types, where available, came from metadata supplied by the sample provider rather than from assay-based typing. Samples were obtained from the ongoing ImmuneRACE study (first 160 participants) and from approximately 1,200 subjects provided by 6 global collaborators. Sample metadata almost always included a de-identified subject ID, COVID-19 status, age in years and sex. The repertoires were made available in a free public database intended to serve as a resource for research on the immune response to SARS-CoV-2. Here is what the overall study found, with its caveats: Clinical and demographic metadata were provided uncurated, with the amount varying by source and participant.

One collaborating source in Seattle enrolled patients during active infection and followed them longitudinally through the course of disease. Each collaborating institution followed its own protocols to collect whole blood in K2EDTA tubes. Collaborator samples were shipped for TCRbeta analysis as frozen whole blood, isolated PBMCs, or DNA extracted from either sample type. The immunoSEQ Assay, a bias-controlled multiplex PCR, was used to amplify TCRbeta CDR3 regions from genomic DNA. In the paper's pipeline: The number of nucleated cells in each sample was estimated from the amplification of reference gene primers within the assay. To quantify the absolute abundance of each unique TCRbeta CDR3 rearrangement, sequence reads were collapsed and filtered. For each sample, productive Simpson clonality was calculated by taking the square root of Simpson's diversity index across productive rearrangements. Drawn from immuneACCESS, this table holds only the in-frame rearrangements with V and J called that TCRdb kept. Clones are partly lost; checked studies trace under half to an unresolved V gene and leave the rest unexplained. The DNA gave D and trimming, while V, J and clone size come from that table. The sample includes about 300,000 clones, with 88% observed a single time. The leading ten clones occupy 1.5% to 2% of the sample.

From the cysteine through the valine, the CDR3 covers 15 amino acids. Here the CDR3 DNA is all that survives: 45 bases in frame from base 1. A note on this clone: The target of this receptor is not known. Base qualities are not recorded, but no much larger clone differs from it by a single base.

Here the chain combines TRBV21-1 and TRBJ2-7; the table names TRBD1, a call not compared with the DNA. TRBV21-1 is a pseudogene segment. Sequenced input: peripheral blood. The receptor was derived from a young woman with COVID-19, enrolled during active disease. The DNA sequence is TGTGCCAGCAGCAGACATAGACAGGTCGGGTACGAGCAGTACGTC. Translated, it reads CASSRHRQVGYEQYV.